Below are 20 T cell receptor beta chains sequenced from a single sample in a study of blood T cell repertoires in COVID-19. TCRdb keeps only in-frame clones here, not all; method: immunoSEQ multiplex PCR. The sample contains under 300,000 clones, roughly nine tenths of which appear only once. Input material: PBMCs or T cells enriched from blood (not recorded which). These TCRs come from a human donor in a cohort exposed to, infected with or recovered from COVID-19 (not recorded which). The donor label of this sample is uncertain.

The chain links TRBV7-9 to TRBJ2-1; 10 bases align to TRBD2. After removal of 5 bases from V and 5 bases from J, the junction contained 9 bases not matched to a gene. Germline-derived CDR1 and CDR2 are SEHNR and FQNEAQ (reference sequence). The CDR3 extends over 16 amino acids. Here the CDR3 reads CASSPRLAGRNNEQFF. CDR3 DNA: TGTGCCAGCAGCCCGAGACTAGCGGGCAGGAACAATGAGCAGTTCTTC. The full variable domain, with the rest looked up from reference TRBV7-9 and TRBJ2-1, is DTGVSQNPRHKITKRGQNVTFRCDPISEHNRLYWYRQTLGQGPEFLTYFQNEAQLEKSRLLSDRFSAERPKGSFSTLEIQRTEQGDSAMYLCASSPRLAGRNNEQFFGPGTRLTVL.

The chain is built from TRBV7-8 and TRBJ1-6; 7 positions agree with TRBD1. The CDR3 length is 15 residues. V trimming: 3 bases; J trimming: 8 bases; junction bases outside the gene matches: 7. Germline lookup yields CDR1 SGHVS and CDR2 FQNEAQ. CDR3 residues: CASSLQRQGDSPLHF. The DNA for the CDR3 is TGTGCCAGCAGCTTGCAACGACAGGGAGATTCACCCCTCCACTTT.

J is TRBJ1-1 and V is TRBV19; D is perhaps TRBD1 (5 bases). The CDR3 has 17 amino acids. Per germline, CDR1 LNHDA and CDR2 SQIVND (reference sequence). Trimming removed 4 bases from V and 4 bases from J, with 22 bases in between. The CDR3 protein is CASSRDAAGGRSTEAFF. In nucleotides, the CDR3 is TGTGCCAGTAGTAGAGATGCCGCGGGGGGTCGGAGCACTGAAGCTTTCTTT. Using reference TRBV19 and TRBJ1-1 for the parts outside the CDR3, the full variable domain is DGGITQSPKYLFRKEGQNVTLSCEQNLNHDAMYWYRQDPGQGLRLIYYSQIVNDFQKGDIAEGYSVSREKKESFPLTVTSAQKNPTAFYLCASSRDAAGGRSTEAFFGQGTRLTVV.

The CDR3 nucleotides are TGTGCCAGTAGTATTTCGGGGAAGGAGCCCCAGCATTTT. Translated, it gives CASSISGKEPQHF. The chain uses TRBV19 and TRBJ1-5; D not resolved. Trimming removed 3 bases from V and 8 bases from J, with 11 bases in between. The CDR3 is 13 residues long. The germline V gene has CDR1 LNHDA and CDR2 SQIVND (reference sequence).

The rearrangement joins TRBV4-1 to TRBJ1-1; D unresolved. This CDR3 spans 15 amino acids. V gave up 8 bases and J gave up 3 bases, with 19 bases separating them. Germline loops: CDR1 MGHRA, CDR2 YSYEKL. CDR3 sequence: CASRPGPLGDTEAFF. The CDR3 region has the DNA TGCGCCAGCCGCCCCGGGCCTTTGGGAGACACTGAAGCTTTCTTT.

The chain joins TRBV29-1 to TRBJ1-1; maybe TRBD1 (5 bases). This CDR3 is 14 amino acids long. Germline CDR1 reads SQVTM; CDR2 reads ANQGSEA. V lost 3 bases, J lost 0 bases, and 11 bases lay in between. CDR3 region: CSVDKTDMNTEAFF. Here the CDR3 DNA reads TGCAGCGTTGATAAGACAGACATGAACACTGAAGCTTTCTTT.

The chain is built from TRBV19 and TRBJ2-4, with TRBD1 matching over 9 bases. V gave up 8 bases and J gave up 6 bases; unmatched junction bases: 2. The germline V gene encodes CDR1 LNHDA and CDR2 SQIVND (reference sequence). The CDR3 has 12 residues. CDR3 region: CASPDRGNIQYF. CDR3 bases: TGTGCCAGTCCGGACAGGGGAAACATTCAGTACTTC. The complete variable domain, with remaining parts taken from reference TRBV19 and TRBJ2-4, reads DGGITQSPKYLFRKEGQNVTLSCEQNLNHDAMYWYRQDPGQGLRLIYYSQIVNDFQKGDIAEGYSVSREKKESFPLTVTSAQKNPTAFYLCASPDRGNIQYFGAGTRLSVL.

This clone showed up just once. The rearrangement links TRBV11-2 to TRBJ1-1, with D maybe TRBD1 (5 bases). CDR3 length equals 15 residues. V dropped 5 bases and J dropped 8 bases, with 21 bases sitting between them. Germline values: CDR1 SGHAT, CDR2 FQNNGV. The CDR3 is CASSTRPGLQTEAFF. The CDR3 coding sequence is TGTGCCAGCAGCACACGCCCGGGACTGCAAACCGAAGCTTTCTTT.

The chain is built from TRBV9 and TRBJ2-3; the match to TRBD2 covers 7 bases. After removal of 4 bases from V and 0 bases from J, the junction contained 8 bases not matched to a gene. The CDR3 runs 16 residues. The V gene's germline CDR1 is SGDLS and CDR2 YYNGEE. The CDR3 here is CASSPSGGMSTDTQYF. The CDR3 DNA follows: TGTGCCAGCAGCCCATCGGGGGGTATGAGCACAGATACGCAGTATTTT.

V and J are TRBV10-3 and TRBJ1-2; tentative D call: TRBD1 (6 bases). Trimming stripped 6 bases from V and 4 bases from J, with 27 bases between. The CDR3 is made up of 18 amino acids. In germline, CDR1 is ENHRY, CDR2 SYGVKD. CDR3 DNA sequence: TGTGCCATCAGGGCCCAGAATCTCCAGGGGCCTGACTTCTATGGCTACACCTTC. Amino acid sequence: CAIRAQNLQGPDFYGYTF.

Here the CDR3 DNA reads TGTGCCAGCAGCGCAATAGGGAGTCTCTATGGCTACACCTTC. This codes for CASSAIGSLYGYTF. The rearrangement uses TRBV9 and TRBJ1-2; D gene unclear. CDR1 and CDR2 (germline): SGDLS, YYNGEE. V gave up 3 bases and J gave up 4 bases, with 13 bases separating them. CDR3 length equals 14 residues.

The chain couples TRBV11-1 to TRBJ1-1; 8 bases match TRBD1. In germline, CDR1 is SGHAT, CDR2 FQDESV (reference sequence). The CDR3 totals 13 residues. Losses at the gene ends were 3 bases for V and 4 bases for J; bases not matched to a gene: 1. CDR3 protein: CASSLGQATEAFF. The CDR3 DNA follows: TGTGCCAGCAGCTTGGGACAGGCCACTGAAGCTTTCTTT.

This rearrangement joins TRBV24-1 to TRBJ1-2, with D possibly TRBD1 on 6 matching bases. Germline assignment: CDR1 KGHDR and CDR2 SFDVKD. V lost 2 bases, J lost 4 bases, and 10 bases lay in between. The CDR3 consists of 14 residues. CDR3 sequence reads: CATSDSAGAYGYTF. Written as DNA, the CDR3 is TGTGCCACCAGTGATTCAGCAGGGGCCTATGGCTACACCTTC.

The chain joins TRBV13 to TRBJ1-1, with no clear D. The CDR3 has 16 residues. Germline CDR1 is PRHDT and CDR2 is FYEKMQ (reference sequence). The germline V and J ends were trimmed by 4 bases and 0 bases, with 15 bases remaining between them. The DNA of the CDR3 is TGTGCCAGCAGCTCGCATGGGGAGGTAGTGAACACTGAAGCTTTCTTT. Its translation: CASSSHGEVVNTEAFF.

This rearrangement joins TRBV5-6 to TRBJ1-4; 7 nucleotides line up with TRBD1. The CDR3 is 15 amino acids. Trimming removed 0 bases from V and 7 bases from J; junction bases left unmatched: 6. The germline gives CDR1 SGHDT, CDR2 YYEEEE. The DNA for the CDR3 is TGTGCCAGCAGCTTGGCCAACCGGGACAGTGAAAAACTGTTTTTT. Translating it yields CASSLANRDSEKLFF.

The chain links TRBV11-2 to TRBJ2-3, with TRBD2 matching over 9 bases. V shed 5 bases and J 5 bases; nucleotides not matched to a gene: 8. The germline V gene has CDR1 SGHAT and CDR2 FQNNGV. This CDR3 is built from 15 residues. DNA of the CDR3: TGTGCCAGCAGCCCTTTAGCGGGGGCGCTAGATACGCAGTATTTT. This encodes CASSPLAGALDTQYF.

The rearrangement links TRBV20-1 to TRBJ1-6, with D possibly being TRBD1 (5 bases). Trimming shortened V by 6 bases and J by 7 bases, and 7 bases separated the two germline ends. Per germline, CDR1 DFQATT and CDR2 SNEGSKA (reference sequence). CDR3 length: 11 residues. The CDR3 sequence: CSAGGNSPLHF. Written as DNA, the CDR3 is TGCAGTGCCGGGGGGAATTCACCCCTCCACTTT.

This clone was observed a single time. Other DNA sequences within the sample encode an identical CDR3. This chain connects TRBV6-5 to TRBJ1-2; 7 nucleotides align to TRBD1. The V gene end was trimmed by 0 bases and the J gene end by 4 bases; junction bases not matched to a gene: 2. The CDR3 runs to 14 residues. CDR1 and CDR2 (germline): MNHEY, SVGAGI. For the CDR3, the DNA is TGTGCCAGCAGTTACTCGGAGGGGGCCTATGGCTACACCTTC. Its translation is CASSYSEGAYGYTF.

The J gene is TRBJ2-6, the V gene TRBV7-9; D is possibly TRBD1 (6 bases). Germline-derived CDR1 and CDR2 are SEHNR and FQNEAQ (reference sequence). The V and J ends lost 5 bases and 2 bases respectively, with 10 bases between them. The CDR3 is 15 amino acids. CDR3 nucleotides: TGTGCCAGCAGCGTACAGGGTCCTGGGGCCAACGTCCTGACTTTC. Protein: CASSVQGPGANVLTF.

This chain uses TRBV7-8 with TRBJ1-5; the match to TRBD1 covers 7 bases. Trimming cost V 5 bases and J 0 bases; bases outside gene matches: 7. Germline V gene data show CDR1 as SGHVS and CDR2 as FQNEAQ. The CDR3 is made up of 16 amino acids. The CDR3 nucleotides read TGTGCCAGCAGCATCGACAGGGCCGATAGCAATCAGCCCCAGCATTTT. This encodes CASSIDRADSNQPQHF.